This TCR beta chain was identified during a study of Graves' ophthalmopathy and Graves' hyperthyroidism. Study information: Peripheral blood sampling preceded any treatment and occurred at initial diagnosis.

Clinical symptoms, serum thyroxine, TRAb, thyroid ultrasound and orbital computed tomography determined diagnosis. This clonotype was counted ten times or more. Its antigen is currently unknown. Researchers took RNA transcripts and amplified TCR beta CDR3 regions from them. Second-round multiplex PCR came after first-round RT-PCR with HTBI primers. TCRdb re-called the multiplex PCR reads with MiXCR, one entry per CDR3 protein. The sample consists of about 640,000 distinct CDR3 sequences, roughly 39% of them appearing once. Whole-study findings and limits: Thyroid clonotypes that were expanded above 0.001 frequency mostly also appeared in blood.

The specimen sequenced was peripheral blood. The sequence was collected from an adult man with Graves' ophthalmopathy.

The CDR3 nucleotides are TGTGCCATCAGTCCGGGACAGACAAAAGAGACCCAGTACTTC. It encodes CAISPGQTKETQYF. The chain employs TRBV10-3 and TRBJ2-5; 7 bases are shared with TRBD1. The CDR3 has 14 amino acids. V lost 5 bases, J lost 3 bases, and 6 bases stayed unmatched. CDR1 ENHRY and CDR2 SYGVKD come from the germline V gene.